Below, 19 T cell receptor beta chains from the same sample are listed, as sequenced in a study of CD8 T cells in ankylosing spondylitis. TCRdb called the 5' RACE reads again in MiXCR, with one record for every CDR3 protein. The repertoire holds about 540,000 distinct CDR3 sequences, with over 9.5% as singletons. No antigen is known for these receptors. Study outcomes and limitations: In ankylosing spondylitis blood, a motif of seven or eight highly homologous TCR beta variants appeared characteristic.

The sequencing input was blood, either unsorted or a sorted T cell fraction (not recorded which). These receptor sequences come from a male donor with ankylosing spondylitis.

There are many counts of this clonotype. The rearrangement links TRBV29-1 to TRBJ2-4; 7 positions agree with TRBD2. J gave up 7 bases and V 4 bases, and 4 bases lay outside the gene matches. This CDR3 spans 12 amino acids. CDR1 and CDR2 from the germline V gene are SQVTM and ANQGSEA. CDR3 region: CSVVLASNIQYF. In DNA form, the CDR3 reads TGCAGCGTTGTACTAGCGAGCAACATTCAGTACTTC.

The rearrangement uses TRBV3-1 and TRBJ2-1, with TRBD1 identical over 9 bases. V lost 3 bases, J lost 7 bases, and 7 bases stayed unmatched. In germline, CDR1 is LGHDT, CDR2 YNNKEL (reference sequence). The CDR3 runs 15 residues. CDR3 in amino acids: CASSHRDRATNEQFF. The DNA of the CDR3 is TGTGCCAGCAGCCACCGGGACAGGGCTACGAATGAGCAGTTCTTC.

This clonotype showed up just a few times. This sequence joins TRBV7-2 and TRBJ2-1; D is unresolved. Trimming cost V 5 bases and J 7 bases, with 9 bases left between them. The CDR3 runs 12 residues. The germline gives CDR1 SGHTA, CDR2 FQGNSA. CDR3: CASSPLRNEQFF. CDR3 DNA: TGTGCCAGCAGCCCACTTAGGAATGAGCAGTTCTTC.

Of note for this clonotype: This may arise from a read error, as a much more abundant clone is one base away. This chain connects TRBV14 to TRBJ2-1; TRBD2 is a possible D gene (5 bases). Germline CDR1 reads SGHDN; CDR2 reads FVKESK. This CDR3 has 11 residues. CDR3 nucleotides: TGTGCCAGAAGCCCGGGGAGTGAGCAGTTCTTC. Protein: CARSPGSEQFF.

This chain uses TRBV14 with TRBJ2-4, with unresolved D. The length of the CDR3 is 14 residues. From germline, CDR1 is SGHDN and CDR2 FVKESK. V gave up 4 bases and J gave up 8 bases, with 15 bases separating them. The DNA for the CDR3 is TGTGCCAGCAGCCTATACTACCGGGCAGACATTCAGTACTTC. It encodes CASSLYYRADIQYF.

The chain joins TRBV20-1 to TRBJ2-1, with 9 bases fitting TRBD2. The V segment lost 0 bases and the J segment 2 bases; nucleotides outside the gene matches: 11. Germline CDR1 DFQATT, CDR2 SNEGSKA (reference sequence). This CDR3 region has 18 residues. For the CDR3, the DNA is TGCAGTGCTAGAGATGGGGGTAGCGGGAGTAGAACCTACAATGAGCAGTTCTTC. Residues: CSARDGGSGSRTYNEQFF.

The genes are TRBV12-3 or TRBV12-4 and TRBJ1-1; D is unclear. This CDR3 is 13 amino acids long. Trimming removed 4 bases at V and 7 bases at J, with 13 bases between. This CDR3 is CASSSQTFVEAFF. CDR3 coding DNA: TGTGCCAGCAGTTCCCAGACATTCGTTGAAGCTTTCTTT.

This clonotype came up a few times. The chain carries TRBV7-9 and TRBJ1-4; D remains unclear. Germline V CDR1 and CDR2: SEHNR, FQNEAQ (reference sequence). The CDR3 is made up of 13 amino acids. Trimming cost V 3 bases and J 7 bases, with 9 bases left between them. CDR3 in DNA: TGTGCCAGCAGCTTCCTAGCTAGTGAAAAACTGTTTTTT. This translates into CASSFLASEKLFF.

This clonotype was seen a handful of times. The rearrangement links TRBV20-1 to TRBJ1-1, with D possibly matching TRBD1 (5 bases). The CDR3 covers 13 residues. V dropped 6 bases and J dropped 0 bases, with 11 bases sitting between them. Germline lookup yields CDR1 DFQATT and CDR2 SNEGSKA (reference sequence). The CDR3, as DNA: TGCAGTGCCACCAGGGATATGAACACTGAAGCTTTCTTT. This sequence encodes CSATRDMNTEAFF.

In this sample, this clonotype turned up a few times. This chain links TRBV20-1 with TRBJ2-1; 9 bases match TRBD2. Per germline, CDR1 DFQATT and CDR2 SNEGSKA (reference sequence). Losses at the gene ends were 3 bases for V and 2 bases for J; bases not matched to a gene: 8. This CDR3 spans 16 amino acids. This chain's CDR3 is CSASGVTSGPYNEQFF. CDR3 coding DNA: TGCAGTGCTAGCGGGGTGACTAGCGGACCCTACAATGAGCAGTTCTTC.

The V call is TRBV5-1, the J call TRBJ2-3; D not certain. This CDR3 spans 15 amino acids. Germline V gives CDR1 SGHRS, CDR2 YFSETQ. Trimming stripped 6 bases from V and 0 bases from J, with 14 bases between. CDR3 coding DNA: TGCGCCAGCACGTGGGTACCCTTAAGCACAGATACGCAGTATTTT. Its translation is CASTWVPLSTDTQYF.

J is TRBJ2-1 and V is TRBV15; TRBD1 matches at 12 bases. The CDR3 sequence is 21 residues long. J gave up 7 bases and V 0 bases, and 19 bases lay outside the gene matches. The germline V gene encodes CDR1 LNHNV and CDR2 YYDKDF (reference sequence). CDR3 sequence: CATSRDFSRPGQGARSNEQFF. The CDR3 bases are TGTGCCACCAGCAGAGATTTTAGTAGGCCGGGACAGGGGGCGCGAAGTAATGAGCAGTTCTTC.

This clonotype was seen ten or more times. The V gene is TRBV5-1, the J gene TRBJ2-3, with D unresolved. The germline V gene encodes CDR1 SGHRS and CDR2 YFSETQ. There are 15 residues in the CDR3. The V gene lost 0 bases and the J gene lost 1 base, with 9 bases spanning the gap. The CDR3 loop is CASSLGPTGTDTQYF. In nucleotides, the CDR3 is TGCGCCAGCAGCTTGGGACCTACTGGCACAGATACGCAGTATTTT.

V and J are TRBV5-1 and TRBJ2-3; possible D gene TRBD2, 5 bases. Trimming pared 5 bases from V and 0 bases from J, leaving 16 bases between. This CDR3 comprises 16 residues. Germline lookup yields CDR1 SGHRS and CDR2 YFSETQ. The CDR3 region has the DNA TGCGCCAGCAGGAGCGAGCGGCTATTTAGCACAGATACGCAGTATTTT. Amino acid sequence: CASRSERLFSTDTQYF.

This clonotype came up a few times. The chain uses TRBV3-1 and TRBJ2-1; no clear D. Trimming took off 2 bases at V and 7 bases at J, with 12 bases between the two ends. The germline gives CDR1 LGHDT, CDR2 YNNKEL (reference sequence). CDR3 length: 14 residues. The CDR3 DNA follows: TGTGCCAGCAGCCAAAGTTCCCTAGGTAATGAGCAGTTCTTC. Its protein product is CASSQSSLGNEQFF.

This clonotype was seen a handful of times. The chain has TRBV20-1 and TRBJ1-4; a possible D gene is TRBD1 (5 bases). This CDR3 contains 13 residues. Germline V gene sequence: CDR1 DFQATT, CDR2 SNEGSKA (reference sequence). Trimming shortened V by 2 bases and J by 8 bases, and 12 bases separated the two germline ends. In nucleotides, the CDR3 is TGCAGTGCTAGATCCCCAGGGCTAGAAAAACTGTTTTTT. Its translation: CSARSPGLEKLFF.

V is TRBV12-3 or TRBV12-4 and J is TRBJ2-1, with 10 bases aligning to TRBD1. The length of the CDR3 is 15 residues. J lost 7 bases, V lost 5 bases, and 8 bases had no gene match. This chain's CDR3 is CASSLRQGASNEQFF. In DNA form, the CDR3 reads TGTGCCAGCAGTCTTCGACAGGGGGCAAGTAATGAGCAGTTCTTC.

There are a few counts of this clonotype. V usage is TRBV7-9 and J usage is TRBJ1-4, with D unclear. The V and J ends lost 5 bases and 0 bases respectively, with 13 bases between them. Germline V CDR1 and CDR2: SEHNR, FQNEAQ (reference sequence). The CDR3 covers 16 residues. CDR3 residues: CASSPALGATNEKLFF. DNA of the CDR3: TGTGCCAGCAGCCCCGCCTTGGGTGCAACTAATGAAAAACTGTTTTTT.

The table lists this clonotype with a few counts. This chain uses TRBV20-1 with TRBJ2-7; 9 bases agree with TRBD1. This CDR3 has 13 amino acids. CDR1 and CDR2 (germline): DFQATT, SNEGSKA (reference sequence). Losses at the gene ends were 6 bases for V and 3 bases for J; bases not matched to a gene: 6. The CDR3, as DNA: TGCAGTGCCCGGACAGGGGCCGACTACGAGCAGTACTTC. It specifies CSARTGADYEQYF.